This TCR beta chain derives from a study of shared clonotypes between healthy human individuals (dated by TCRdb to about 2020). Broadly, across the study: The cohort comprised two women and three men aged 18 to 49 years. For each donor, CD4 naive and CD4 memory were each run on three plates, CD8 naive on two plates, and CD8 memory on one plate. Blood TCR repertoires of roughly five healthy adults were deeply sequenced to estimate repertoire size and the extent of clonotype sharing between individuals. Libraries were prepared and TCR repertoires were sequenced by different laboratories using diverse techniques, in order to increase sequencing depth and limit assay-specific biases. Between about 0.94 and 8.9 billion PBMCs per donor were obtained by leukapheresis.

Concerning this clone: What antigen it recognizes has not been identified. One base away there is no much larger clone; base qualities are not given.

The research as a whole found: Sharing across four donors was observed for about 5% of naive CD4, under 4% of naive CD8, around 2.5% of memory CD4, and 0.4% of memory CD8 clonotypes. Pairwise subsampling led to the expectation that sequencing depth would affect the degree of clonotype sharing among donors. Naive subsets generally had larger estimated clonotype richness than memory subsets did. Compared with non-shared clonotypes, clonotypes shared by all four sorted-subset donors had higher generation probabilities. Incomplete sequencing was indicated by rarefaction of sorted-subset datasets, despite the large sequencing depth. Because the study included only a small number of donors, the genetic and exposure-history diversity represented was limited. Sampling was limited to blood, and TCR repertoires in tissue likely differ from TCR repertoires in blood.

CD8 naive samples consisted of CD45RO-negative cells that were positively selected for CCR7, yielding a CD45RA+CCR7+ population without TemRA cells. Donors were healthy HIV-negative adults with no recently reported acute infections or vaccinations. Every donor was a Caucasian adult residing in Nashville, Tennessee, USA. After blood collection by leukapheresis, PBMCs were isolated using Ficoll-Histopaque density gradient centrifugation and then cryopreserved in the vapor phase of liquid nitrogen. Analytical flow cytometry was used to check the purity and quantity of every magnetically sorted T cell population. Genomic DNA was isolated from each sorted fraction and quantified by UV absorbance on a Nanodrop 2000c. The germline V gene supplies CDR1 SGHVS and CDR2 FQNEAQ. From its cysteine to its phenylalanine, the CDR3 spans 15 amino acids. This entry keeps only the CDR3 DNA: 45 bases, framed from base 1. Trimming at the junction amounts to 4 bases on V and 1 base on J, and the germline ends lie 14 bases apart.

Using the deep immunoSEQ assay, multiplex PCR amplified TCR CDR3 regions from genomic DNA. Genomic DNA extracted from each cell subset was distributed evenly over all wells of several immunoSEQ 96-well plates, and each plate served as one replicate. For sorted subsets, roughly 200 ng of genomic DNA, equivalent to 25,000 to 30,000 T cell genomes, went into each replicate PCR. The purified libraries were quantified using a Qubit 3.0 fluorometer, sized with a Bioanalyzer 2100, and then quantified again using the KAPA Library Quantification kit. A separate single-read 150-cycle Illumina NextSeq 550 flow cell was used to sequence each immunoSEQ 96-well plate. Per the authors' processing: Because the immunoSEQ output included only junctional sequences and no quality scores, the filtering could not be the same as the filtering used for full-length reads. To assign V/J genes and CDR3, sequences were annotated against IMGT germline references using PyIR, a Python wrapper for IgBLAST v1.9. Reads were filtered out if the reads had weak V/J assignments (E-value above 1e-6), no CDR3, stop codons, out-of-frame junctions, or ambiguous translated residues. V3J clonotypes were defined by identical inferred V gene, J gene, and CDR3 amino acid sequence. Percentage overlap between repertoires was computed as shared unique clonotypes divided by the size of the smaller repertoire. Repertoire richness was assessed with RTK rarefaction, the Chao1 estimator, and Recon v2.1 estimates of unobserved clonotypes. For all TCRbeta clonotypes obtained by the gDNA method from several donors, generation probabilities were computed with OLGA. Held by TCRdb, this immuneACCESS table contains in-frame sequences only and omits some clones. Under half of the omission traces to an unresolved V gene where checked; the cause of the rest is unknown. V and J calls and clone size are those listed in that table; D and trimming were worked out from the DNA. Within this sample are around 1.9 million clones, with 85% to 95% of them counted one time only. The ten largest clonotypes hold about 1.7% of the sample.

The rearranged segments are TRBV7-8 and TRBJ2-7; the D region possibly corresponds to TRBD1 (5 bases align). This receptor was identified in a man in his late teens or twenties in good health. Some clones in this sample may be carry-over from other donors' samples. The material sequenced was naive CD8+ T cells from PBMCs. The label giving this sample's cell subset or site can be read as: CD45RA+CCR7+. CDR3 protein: CASSYPSTESYEQYF. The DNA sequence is TGTGCCAGCAGCTACCCCTCGACAGAGTCCTACGAGCAGTACTTC.